The rows below give T cell receptor beta chains drawn from one sample of a study of OX40 agonist ivuxolimab in advanced cancers. This table comes from immunoSEQ multiplex PCR, and its TCRdb copy is limited to in-frame clones, with some not included. This table holds 79,000 or so clones, 75% to 95% found once. This specimen was CD4+ or CD8+ T cells sorted from blood, taken in a trial of the OX40 agonist ivuxolimab. These receptors came from an adult with an advanced solid tumor such as melanoma, head and neck, liver or kidney cancer. CDR3s include the opening cysteine and the closing phenylalanine or tryptophan. A D gene is named only where the DNA matches it firmly. Size tells how often a clone was seen (once, few, many) or the class of an expanded clone, and some rows leave it out.

j_call v_call clone_size d_call cdr3_nt cdr3_aa
TRBJ1-3 TRBV18 - - TGTGCCAGCTCACCACCGACAGGCTCTGGAAACACCATATATTTT CASSPPTGSGNTIYF
TRBJ1-5 TRBV9 - - TGTGCCAGCAGCACCCGGGACACCTACAATCAGCCCCAGCATTTT CASSTRDTYNQPQHF
TRBJ2-3 TRBV28 - - TGTGCCAGCGGCAGGACCTCCCGCACAGATACGCAGTATTTT CASGRTSRTDTQYF
TRBJ2-1 TRBV9 - - TGTGCCAGCAGCGTAGTCCAGGGCTCCTACAATGAGCAGTTCTTC CASSVVQGSYNEQFF
TRBJ2-7 TRBV11-2 - TRBD1 TGTGCCAGCAGCTTATGGGGGACAGGGTGGTACGAGCAGTACTTC CASSLWGTGWYEQYF
TRBJ2-1 TRBV2 - TRBD2 TGTGCCAGCAGTGTTTGGACTAGCGGGAGTCCCAATGAGCAGTTCTTC CASSVWTSGSPNEQFF
TRBJ1-2 TRBV7-9 - - TGTGCCAGCAGACATCCTCAGGTAGTCGAGGGTGGCTACACCTTC CASRHPQVVEGGYTF
TRBJ2-2 TRBV2 once - TGTGCCAGCAGGGATAGGGCAGGTGCCGGGGAGCTGTTTTTT CASRDRAGAGELFF
TRBJ2-1 TRBV4-1 once - TGCGCCAGCAGCCAACCCTTCCGGGACGGAATCTACAATGAGCAGTTCTTC CASSQPFRDGIYNEQFF
TRBJ1-2 TRBV6-5 - TRBD1 TGTGCCAGCGGACAGGGGGGTTATGGCTACACCTTC CASGQGGYGYTF
TRBJ2-3 TRBV28 once - TGTGCCATCCGGAAGGGAGGCACAGATACGCAGTATTTT CAIRKGGTDTQYF
TRBJ2-3 TRBV2 - - TGTGCCAGCATGCAGCGGAACACAGATACGCAGTATTTT CASMQRNTDTQYF
TRBJ2-1 TRBV2 - - TGTGCCAGCAGTGACCCCCCTGCCCACAATGAGCAGTTCTTC CASSDPPAHNEQFF
TRBJ2-7 TRBV19 - - TGTGCCAGTTCAGCGGCTAACCTACCCTACGAGCAGTACTTC CASSAANLPYEQYF
TRBJ2-7 TRBV5-1 - TRBD2 TGCGCCAGCAGCTCCAGCGGACTAGCGAAGTACGAGCAGTACTTC CASSSSGLAKYEQYF
TRBJ2-5 TRBV2 - - TGTGCCAGCAGTCCGACCTCAACCGGGGTGACCCAGTACTTC CASSPTSTGVTQYF
TRBJ1-2 TRBV5-4 few - TGTGCCAGCAGCTTGGCCGGGGGAGGGATCTATGGCTACACCTTC CASSLAGGGIYGYTF
TRBJ2-7 TRBV5-1 few TRBD2 TGCGCCAGCAGGGCTAGCGGGAGTTTCGACGAGCAGTACTTC CASRASGSFDEQYF
TRBJ2-7 TRBV28 - - TGTGCCAGCACCGGATTCTCCTACGAGCAGTACTTC CASTGFSYEQYF
TRBJ1-1 TRBV6-1 - - TGTGCCAGCAGTGACTACCCACGTCAGGGGACTGAAGCTTTCTTT CASSDYPRQGTEAFF
TRBJ2-1 TRBV7-3 - TRBD2 TGTGCCAGCAGCTTCCACGGACTAGCCGGAGCTGACAATGAGCAGTTCTTC CASSFHGLAGADNEQFF
TRBJ1-2 TRBV2 - - TGTGCCAGCAGTGTAGGGGGGCTGTTTGAGGGCTACACCTTC CASSVGGLFEGYTF